This entry lists 2 T cell receptor beta chains sequenced from one sample in a study of identifying expanded T cells in peripheral blood. Method: immunoSEQ multiplex PCR; TCRdb's copy keeps in-frame clones and lacks some. The sample yields under 150,000 clones, 65% to 90% seen once. Sequencing was performed on blood. These TCRs come from a person between 18 and 70 years old in good health.

This clone was counted between two and nine times. This sequence joins TRBV7-8 and TRBJ2-1; a weak D match, TRBD2 (6 bases). This CDR3 has 14 amino acids. Germline-derived CDR1 and CDR2 are SGHVS and FQNEAQ. Trimming cost V 4 bases and J 9 bases, with 16 bases left between them. The CDR3 protein is CASSSGLAGSEQFF. In nucleotides, the CDR3 is TGTGCCAGCAGCTCGGGACTCGCAGGGAGTGAGCAGTTCTTC.

The V call is TRBV9, the J call TRBJ2-2, with 8 bases identical to TRBD2. The CDR3 runs to 18 residues. Germline CDR1 is SGDLS and CDR2 is YYNGEE. V gave up 0 bases and J gave up 0 bases; unmatched junction bases: 7. The CDR3 loop is CASSVVPGGVTNTGELFF. CDR3 in DNA: TGTGCCAGCAGCGTAGTCCCCGGGGGGGTTACGAACACCGGGGAGCTGTTTTTT.